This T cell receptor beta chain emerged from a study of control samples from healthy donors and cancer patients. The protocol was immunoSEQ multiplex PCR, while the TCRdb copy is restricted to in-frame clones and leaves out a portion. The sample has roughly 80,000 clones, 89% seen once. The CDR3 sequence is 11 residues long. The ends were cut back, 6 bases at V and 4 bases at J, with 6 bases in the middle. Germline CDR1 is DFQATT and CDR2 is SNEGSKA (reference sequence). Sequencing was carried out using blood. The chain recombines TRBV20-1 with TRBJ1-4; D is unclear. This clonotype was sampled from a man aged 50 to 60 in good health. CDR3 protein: CSADFNEKLFF. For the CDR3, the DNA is TGCAGTGCAGATTTTAATGAAAAACTGTTTTTT.